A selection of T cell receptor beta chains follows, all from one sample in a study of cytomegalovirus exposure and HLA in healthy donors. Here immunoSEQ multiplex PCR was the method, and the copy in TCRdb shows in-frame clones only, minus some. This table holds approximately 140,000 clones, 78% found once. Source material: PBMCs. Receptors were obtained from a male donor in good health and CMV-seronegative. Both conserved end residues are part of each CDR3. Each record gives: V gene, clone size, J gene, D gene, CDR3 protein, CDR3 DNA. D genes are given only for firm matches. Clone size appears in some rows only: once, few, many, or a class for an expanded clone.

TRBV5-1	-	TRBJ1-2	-	CASSLDSSYGYTF	TGCGCCAGCAGTTTAGACAGCTCCTATGGCTACACCTTC
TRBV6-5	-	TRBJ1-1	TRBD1	CASSPLDRGAEAFF	TGTGCCAGCAGTCCCTTGGACAGGGGTGCTGAAGCTTTCTTT
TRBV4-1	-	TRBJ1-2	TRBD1	CASSPGTGTHYGYTF	TGCGCCAGCAGCCCAGGGACAGGGACCCACTATGGCTACACCTTC
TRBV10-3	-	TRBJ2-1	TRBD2	CAISDTTSGYNEQFF	TGTGCCATCAGTGATACCACTAGCGGCTACAATGAGCAGTTCTTC
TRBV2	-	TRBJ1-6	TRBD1	CASSVGTGLGSPLHF	TGTGCCAGCAGTGTAGGGACAGGGTTGGGCTCACCCCTCCACTTT
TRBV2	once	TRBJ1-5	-	CASSTNRGNQPQHF	TGTGCCAGCAGTACTAACAGGGGCAATCAGCCCCAGCATTTT
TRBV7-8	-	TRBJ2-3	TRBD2	CASGGLAGSTDTQYF	TGTGCCAGCGGGGGACTAGCGGGGAGCACAGATACGCAGTATTTT
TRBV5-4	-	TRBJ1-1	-	CASSLADRRAFF	TGTGCCAGCAGCCTGGCCGACAGACGGGCTTTCTTT
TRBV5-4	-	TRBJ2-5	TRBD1	CASTKGQMQETQYF	TGTGCCAGCACTAAGGGACAGATGCAAGAGACCCAGTACTTC
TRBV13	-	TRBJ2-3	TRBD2	CASAFGLAESTDTQYF	TGTGCCAGCGCCTTTGGACTAGCAGAAAGCACAGATACGCAGTATTTT
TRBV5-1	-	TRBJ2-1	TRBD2	CASRPGLADYNEQFF	TGCGCCAGCAGGCCGGGACTAGCGGACTACAATGAGCAGTTCTTC
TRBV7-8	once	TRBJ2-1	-	CASSLGRAQERFF	TGTGCCAGCAGCTTAGGTAGAGCACAGGAGCGGTTCTTC
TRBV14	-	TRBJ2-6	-	CASSQIHSGANVLTF	TGTGCCAGCAGCCAAATACACTCTGGGGCCAACGTCCTGACTTTC
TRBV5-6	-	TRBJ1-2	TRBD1	CASSQGQGDYGYTF	TGTGCCAGCAGCCAAGGACAGGGTGACTATGGCTACACCTTC
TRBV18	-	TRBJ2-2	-	CASSLHPANTGELFF	TGTGCCAGCTCACTCCACCCGGCGAACACCGGGGAGCTGTTTTTT
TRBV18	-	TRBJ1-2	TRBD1	CASSPGTDLYGYTF	TGTGCCAGCTCACCGGGGACAGACCTCTATGGCTACACCTTC